This TCR beta chain was found in a study of blood T cell repertoires in COVID-19. As for the study in general: Samples came from the United States, Italy and Spain, spanning acute and convalescent COVID-19.

Libraries were prepared by immunoSEQ multiplex PCR; TCRdb keeps only in-frame clonotypes and omits some of them. This table has a few hundred thousand clones, 85% to 90% appearing once. Germline CDR1 SGHKS, CDR2 YYEKEE (reference sequence). The CDR3 extends over 13 amino acids. V was cut by 4 bases and J by 5 bases, with 13 bases left in between. This clone was observed a few times. The study recruited people aged 18 to 89 years across under 25 US areas. Assignments of participants to cohorts depended upon their own reported clinical history. Sequenced material: PBMCs or T cells enriched from blood (not recorded which). The chain links TRBV5-5 to TRBJ2-7; possible D gene TRBD2, 5 bases. The receptor's source is a man aged 25 to 45 who had recovered from COVID-19. Written as DNA, the CDR3 is TGTGCCAGCAGCCTCTACGGGGTCCACGAGCAGTACTTC. Encoded protein: CASSLYGVHEQYF.